The clone carrying this TCR beta chain appeared a few times. Its specificity is unknown. Template-switch 5'RACE cDNA synthesis added a 10-nucleotide unique molecular identifier. Whenever a sequencing run was performed, it yielded over 190 million TCR-beta sequences from 15-18 subjects. TCRdb processed the 5' RACE reads anew with MiXCR; each CDR3 protein has one entry. The table has 85,000 to 110,000 distinct CDR3 sequences, 11% seen once. Time point of the sample: longitudinal time-point 3. Libraries used 2 million unsorted PBMCs kept frozen in RNAlater. Germline assignment: CDR1 MGHRA and CDR2 YSYEKL. This CDR3 comprises 17 residues. Trimming took 1 base from V and 3 from J, leaving 18 bases between them. The sample is drawn from a study of neurological immune-mediated disorders. Whole-study results and caveats: Sharing of CDR3 amino acid sequences among expanded clones across subjects was absent, suggesting private repertoires in all groups.

The TCR was taken from a female donor with HTLV-1-associated myelopathy (HAM/TSP). The material sequenced was PBMCs. The chain recombines TRBV4-1 with TRBJ1-1, with D possibly being TRBD1 (6 bases). The chain's CDR3 is CASSQGGRGLGDTEAFF. DNA of the CDR3: TGCGCCAGCAGCCAAGGGGGGCGGGGCCTCGGCGACACTGAAGCTTTCTTT.